The clone carrying this TCR beta chain was seen a few times. Its antigen is not identified. This specimen belongs to a study of cytomegalovirus exposure and HLA in healthy donors. Study-level information: The early release's HLA-typed donors yielded 80 million to 95 million unique TCRs.

Study-level results: Among TCR beta chains, those listed as cytomegalovirus-associated numbered over 150. The study had only CMV serostatus as immune exposure information. Reported performance of the classifier showed diagnosis of cytomegalovirus status with high specificity and sensitivity.

Researchers ran the PCR with 60 Vbeta and 13 Jbeta primers. Some clones are missing from TCRdb's copy, which holds only in-frame ones; the method was immunoSEQ multiplex PCR. The sample yields about 150,000 clones, under 90% seen once. This sequence was found in a man aged 18-30 years in good health and CMV-seronegative. The sample comprised PBMCs.

The CDR3: CASSYSQANEKLFF. Here the CDR3 DNA reads TGTGCCAGCAGTTACTCACAGGCTAATGAAAAACTGTTTTTT. The chain recombines TRBV6-5 with TRBJ1-4, with D perhaps TRBD1 (5 bases). V lost 0 bases to trimming and J lost 3 bases, with 5 bases between them. The CDR3 sequence is 14 residues long. Germline CDR1 and CDR2: MNHEY and SVGAGI.